Listed below are T cell receptor beta chains from one sample, sequenced in a study of OX40 agonist ivuxolimab in advanced cancers. The repertoire was sequenced with immunoSEQ multiplex PCR; TCRdb's copy has only in-frame clones and lacks some. The table shows around 150,000 clones, with around 94% occurring only once. The specimen was CD4+ or CD8+ T cells sorted from blood, collected in a trial of the OX40 agonist ivuxolimab. The receptors come from an adult with an advanced solid tumor such as melanoma, head and neck, liver or kidney cancer. Both conserved end residues are part of each CDR3. D genes are given only for firm matches.

TRBV6-4,13,.,TRBJ2-1,CASSLTSYNEQFF
TRBV5-1,19,TRBD1,TRBJ2-3,CASSFEGQGNTGYTDTQYF
TRBV4-3,16,TRBD1,TRBJ1-1,CASSQDVPLRQGPAFF
TRBV5-1,15,.,TRBJ2-5,CASSLTGPTQETQYF
TRBV10-3,14,.,TRBJ2-1,CATRLDRLANEQFF
TRBV2,18,.,TRBJ2-5,CASKQSTPGHLRRETQYF
TRBV28,17,.,TRBJ1-1,CASSPPTLTGMNTEAFF
TRBV5-1,13,.,TRBJ1-6,CASQEGENSPLHF
TRBV7-2,15,TRBD1,TRBJ2-3,CASSARQGFPDTQYF
TRBV19,14,.,TRBJ2-4,CASSIGTLENIQYF
TRBV19,14,.,TRBJ1-1,CASSIAGRGTEAFF
TRBV19,12,.,TRBJ2-5,CASRAAGETQYF
TRBV30,12,.,TRBJ1-2,CAWSRQVRGYTF
TRBV27,14,.,TRBJ2-7,CASSFRGRTYEQYF
TRBV10-3,15,.,TRBJ2-1,CAIKSDRFKMDEQFF
TRBV4-3,13,.,TRBJ2-5,CASSQGYQETQYF
TRBV2,15,TRBD1,TRBJ1-2,CASSAPGQGFYGYTF
TRBV19,13,TRBD1,TRBJ2-4,CASSRDREIIQYF
TRBV5-5,16,TRBD1,TRBJ2-3,CASSLGWQGGTDTQYF
TRBV9,15,TRBD2,TRBJ2-7,CASSAELAGNNEQYF
TRBV28,13,.,TRBJ1-5,CASKGQYNQPQHF
TRBV6-5,14,TRBD1,TRBJ1-6,CASSSRDRESPLHF
TRBV7-9,16,.,TRBJ2-1,CASSLGEGLQYGEQFF
TRBV7-2,16,TRBD1,TRBJ2-5,CASSLLLGTGGETQYF
TRBV7-9,18,.,TRBJ2-1,CASSLGGVGGLAYNEQFF
TRBV2,13,.,TRBJ2-2,CASGQNWSGELFF
TRBV9,17,TRBD1,TRBJ2-1,CASSIRSGQESYNEQFF
TRBV6-6,14,.,TRBJ1-2,CASRPGLANYGYTF
TRBV19,11,.,TRBJ1-1,CASKMRGEAFF
TRBV14,19,TRBD1,TRBJ2-7,CASSPFFSTLDRGHYEQYF
TRBV4-1,15,.,TRBJ2-3,CASSPSGRGTDTQYF